This T cell receptor (beta chain) was identified in a study of CD8 T cells in Susac syndrome. CDR1 and CDR2 from the germline V gene are DFQATT and SNEGSKA (reference sequence). V lost 0 bases and J lost 7, with 13 bases in between. The CDR3 totals 14 residues. Reverse transcription of roughly 0.45 to 1 ug RNA used random hexamers. MiXCR was run by TCRdb on the immunoSEQ multiplex PCR reads, yielding one entry per CDR3 protein. The sample lists over 95,000 distinct CDR3 sequences; 92% were seen once. This chain connects TRBV20-1 to TRBJ1-3, with TRBD1 as a possible D gene (5 bases). Sequencing input: CD4+ T cells from PBMCs. The source of this sequence is a human donor in good health. This CDR3 is CSARDGAGLNTIYF. For the CDR3, the DNA is TGCAGTGCTAGAGACGGGGCAGGGTTGAACACCATATATTTT.